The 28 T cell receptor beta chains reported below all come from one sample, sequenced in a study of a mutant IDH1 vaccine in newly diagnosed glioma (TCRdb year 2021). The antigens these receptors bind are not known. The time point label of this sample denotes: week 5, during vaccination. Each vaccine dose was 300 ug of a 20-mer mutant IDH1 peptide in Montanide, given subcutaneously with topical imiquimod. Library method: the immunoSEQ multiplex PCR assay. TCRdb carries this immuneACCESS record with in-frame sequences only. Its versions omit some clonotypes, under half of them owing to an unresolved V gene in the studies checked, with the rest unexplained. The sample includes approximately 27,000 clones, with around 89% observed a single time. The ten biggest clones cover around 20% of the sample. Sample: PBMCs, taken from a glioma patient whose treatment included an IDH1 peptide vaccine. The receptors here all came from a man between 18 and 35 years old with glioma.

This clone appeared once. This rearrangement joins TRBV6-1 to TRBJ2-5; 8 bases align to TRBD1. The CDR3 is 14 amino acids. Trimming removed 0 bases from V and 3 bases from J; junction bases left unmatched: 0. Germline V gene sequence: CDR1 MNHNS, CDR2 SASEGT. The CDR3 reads CASSEADREETQYF. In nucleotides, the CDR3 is TGTGCCAGCAGTGAAGCGGACAGGGAAGAGACCCAGTACTTC.

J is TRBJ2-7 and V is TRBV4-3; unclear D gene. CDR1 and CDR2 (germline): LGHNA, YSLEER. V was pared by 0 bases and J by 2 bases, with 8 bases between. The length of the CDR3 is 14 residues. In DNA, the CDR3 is TGCGCCAGCAGCCAAGATATACGGACCTACGAGCAGTACTTC. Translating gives CASSQDIRTYEQYF.

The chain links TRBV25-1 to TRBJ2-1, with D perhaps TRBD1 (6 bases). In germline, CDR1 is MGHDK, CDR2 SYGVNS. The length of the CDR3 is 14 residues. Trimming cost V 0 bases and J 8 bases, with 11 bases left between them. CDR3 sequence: CASSEYGQPDEQFF. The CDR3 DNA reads TGTGCCAGCAGTGAATATGGACAGCCCGATGAGCAGTTCTTC. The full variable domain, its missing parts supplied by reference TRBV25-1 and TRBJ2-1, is EADIYQTPRYLVIGTGKKITLECSQTMGHDKMYWYQQDPGMELHLIHYSYGVNSTEKGDLSSESTVSRIRTEHFPLTLESARPSHTSQYLCASSEYGQPDEQFFGPGTRLTVL.

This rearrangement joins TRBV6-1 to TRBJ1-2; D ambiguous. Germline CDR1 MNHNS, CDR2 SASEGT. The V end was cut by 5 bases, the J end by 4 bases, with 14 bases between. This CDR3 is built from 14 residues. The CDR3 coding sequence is TGTGCCAGCAGTACCCGGCCCGGCGGCTATGGCTACACCTTC. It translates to CASSTRPGGYGYTF.

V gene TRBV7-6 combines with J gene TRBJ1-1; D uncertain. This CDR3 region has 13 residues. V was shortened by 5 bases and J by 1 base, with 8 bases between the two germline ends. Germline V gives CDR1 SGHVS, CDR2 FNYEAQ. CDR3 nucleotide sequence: TGTGCCAGCAGCCCGGCAGAGAACACTGAAGCTTTCTTT. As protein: CASSPAENTEAFF.

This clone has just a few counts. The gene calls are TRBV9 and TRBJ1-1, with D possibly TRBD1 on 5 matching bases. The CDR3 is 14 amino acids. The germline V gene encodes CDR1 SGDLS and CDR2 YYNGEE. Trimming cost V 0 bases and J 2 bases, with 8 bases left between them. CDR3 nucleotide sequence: TGTGCCAGCAGCGTAGACGGGGGAAACACTGAAGCTTTCTTT. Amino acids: CASSVDGGNTEAFF.

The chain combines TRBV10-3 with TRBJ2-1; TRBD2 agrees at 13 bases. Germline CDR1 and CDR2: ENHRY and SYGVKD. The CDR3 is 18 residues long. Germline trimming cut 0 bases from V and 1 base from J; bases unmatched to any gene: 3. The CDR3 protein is CAISESRTSGSSYNEQFF. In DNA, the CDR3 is TGTGCCATCAGTGAGTCTCGGACTAGCGGGAGTTCCTACAATGAGCAGTTCTTC.

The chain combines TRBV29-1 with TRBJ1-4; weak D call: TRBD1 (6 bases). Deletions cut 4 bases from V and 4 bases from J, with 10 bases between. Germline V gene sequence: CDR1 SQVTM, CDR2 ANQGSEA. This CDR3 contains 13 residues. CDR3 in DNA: TGCAGCGTTGGTGGGACAATTAATGAAAAACTGTTTTTT. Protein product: CSVGGTINEKLFF.

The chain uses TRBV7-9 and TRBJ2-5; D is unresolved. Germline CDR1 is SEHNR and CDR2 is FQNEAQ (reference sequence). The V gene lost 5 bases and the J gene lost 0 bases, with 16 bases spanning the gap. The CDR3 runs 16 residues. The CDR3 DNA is TGTGCCAGCAGCACCCCCATGGGCACCTACCAAGAGACCCAGTACTTC. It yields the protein CASSTPMGTYQETQYF.

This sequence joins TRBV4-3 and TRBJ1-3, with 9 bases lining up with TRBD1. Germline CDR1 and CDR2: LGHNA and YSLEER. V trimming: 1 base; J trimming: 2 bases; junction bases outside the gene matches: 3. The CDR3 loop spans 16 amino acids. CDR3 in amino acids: CASSQGGTGTGNTIYF. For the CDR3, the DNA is TGCGCCAGCAGCCAAGGGGGGACAGGGACTGGAAACACCATATATTTT.

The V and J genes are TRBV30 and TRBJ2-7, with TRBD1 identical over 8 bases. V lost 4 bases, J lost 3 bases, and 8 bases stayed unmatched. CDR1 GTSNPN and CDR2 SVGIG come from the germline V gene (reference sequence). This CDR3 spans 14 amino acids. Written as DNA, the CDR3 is TGTGCCTGGACTTCCGGTACAGGGGGCTACGAGCAGTACTTC. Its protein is CAWTSGTGGYEQYF.

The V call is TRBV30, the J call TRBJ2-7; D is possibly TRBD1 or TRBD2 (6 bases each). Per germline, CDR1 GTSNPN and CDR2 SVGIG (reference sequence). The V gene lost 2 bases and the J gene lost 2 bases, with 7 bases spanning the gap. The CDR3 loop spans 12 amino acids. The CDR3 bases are TGTGCCTGGAGTAGGGGGGCCTACGAGCAGTACTTC. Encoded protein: CAWSRGAYEQYF. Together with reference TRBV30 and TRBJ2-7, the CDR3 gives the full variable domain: SQTIHQWPATLVQPVGSPLSLECTVEGTSNPNLYWYRQAAGRGLQLLFYSVGIGQISSEVPQNLSASRPQDRQFILSSKKLLLSDSGFYLCAWSRGAYEQYFGPGTRLTVT.

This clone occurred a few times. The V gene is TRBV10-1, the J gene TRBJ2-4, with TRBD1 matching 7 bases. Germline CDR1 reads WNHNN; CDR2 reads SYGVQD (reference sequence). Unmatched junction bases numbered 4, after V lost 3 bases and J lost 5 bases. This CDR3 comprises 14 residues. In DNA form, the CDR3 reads TGCGCCAGCAGTGATTATGGACAGGAAAACATTCAGTACTTC. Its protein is CASSDYGQENIQYF.

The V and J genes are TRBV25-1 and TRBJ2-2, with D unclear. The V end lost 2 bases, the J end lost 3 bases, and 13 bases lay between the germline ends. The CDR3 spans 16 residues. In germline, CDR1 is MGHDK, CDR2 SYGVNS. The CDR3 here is CASSEVFSADTGELFF. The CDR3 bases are TGTGCCAGCAGTGAAGTTTTCTCGGCAGACACCGGGGAGCTGTTTTTT.

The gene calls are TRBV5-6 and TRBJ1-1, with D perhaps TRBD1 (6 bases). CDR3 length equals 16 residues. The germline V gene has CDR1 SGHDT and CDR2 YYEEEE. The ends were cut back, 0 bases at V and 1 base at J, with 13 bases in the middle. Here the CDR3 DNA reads TGTGCCAGCAGCTTGGGGTGGGTCAGGGGGAACACTGAAGCTTTCTTT. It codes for CASSLGWVRGNTEAFF. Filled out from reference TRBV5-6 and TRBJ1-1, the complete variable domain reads DAGVTQSPTHLIKTRGQQVTLRCSPKSGHDTVSWYQQALGQGPQFIFQYYEEEERQRGNFPDRFSGHQFPNYSSELNVNALLLGDSALYLCASSLGWVRGNTEAFFGQGTRLTVV.

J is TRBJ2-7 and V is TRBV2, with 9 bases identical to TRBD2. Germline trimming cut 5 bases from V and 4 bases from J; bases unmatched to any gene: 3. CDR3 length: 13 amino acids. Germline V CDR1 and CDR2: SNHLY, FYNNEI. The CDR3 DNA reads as TGTGCCAGCAGTTCGGCGGGGGGGTACGAGCAGTACTTC. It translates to CASSSAGGYEQYF.

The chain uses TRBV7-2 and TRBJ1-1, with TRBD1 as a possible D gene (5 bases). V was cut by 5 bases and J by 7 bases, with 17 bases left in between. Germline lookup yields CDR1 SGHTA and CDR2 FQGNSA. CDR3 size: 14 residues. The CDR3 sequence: CASSPTYRDGEAFF. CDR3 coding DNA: TGTGCCAGCAGCCCCACGTACCGGGACGGTGAAGCTTTCTTT.

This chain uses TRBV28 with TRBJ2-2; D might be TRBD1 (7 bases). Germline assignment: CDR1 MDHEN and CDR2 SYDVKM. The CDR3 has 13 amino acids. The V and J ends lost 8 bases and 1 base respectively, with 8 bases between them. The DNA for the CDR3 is TGTGCCAGCCAGGGGGGGAACACCGGGGAGCTGTTTTTT. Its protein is CASQGGNTGELFF.

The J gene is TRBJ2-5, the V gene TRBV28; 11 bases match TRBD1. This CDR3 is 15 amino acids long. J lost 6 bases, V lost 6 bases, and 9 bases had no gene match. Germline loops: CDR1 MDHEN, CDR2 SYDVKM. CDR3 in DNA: TGTGCCAGCAGCCCCCCTGGGACAGGGGGAAAGACCCAGTACTTC. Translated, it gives CASSPPGTGGKTQYF.

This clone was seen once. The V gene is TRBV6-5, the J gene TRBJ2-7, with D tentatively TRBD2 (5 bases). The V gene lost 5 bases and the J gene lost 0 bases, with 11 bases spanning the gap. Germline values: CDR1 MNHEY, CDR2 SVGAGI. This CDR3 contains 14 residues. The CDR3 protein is CASSRDFSSYEQYF. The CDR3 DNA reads TGTGCCAGCAGTCGGGATTTTAGCTCCTACGAGCAGTACTTC.

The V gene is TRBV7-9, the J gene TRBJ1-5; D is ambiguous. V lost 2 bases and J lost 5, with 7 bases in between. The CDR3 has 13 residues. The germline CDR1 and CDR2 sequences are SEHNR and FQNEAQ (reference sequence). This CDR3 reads CASSLNHDQPQHF. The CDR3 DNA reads TGTGCCAGCAGCTTAAACCACGATCAGCCCCAGCATTTT.

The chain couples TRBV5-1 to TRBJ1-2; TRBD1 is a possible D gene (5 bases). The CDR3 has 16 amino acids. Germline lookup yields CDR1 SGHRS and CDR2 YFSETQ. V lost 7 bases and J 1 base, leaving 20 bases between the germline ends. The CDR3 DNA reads TGCGCCAGCCCCCCAACGGTTTGGCAGGGTAACTATGGCTACACCTTC. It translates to CASPPTVWQGNYGYTF. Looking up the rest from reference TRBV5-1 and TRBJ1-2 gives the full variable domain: KAGVTQTPRYLIKTRGQQVTLSCSPISGHRSVSWYQQTPGQGLQFLFEYFSETQRNKGNFPGRFSGRQFSNSRSEMNVSTLELGDSALYLCASPPTVWQGNYGYTFGSGTRLTVV.

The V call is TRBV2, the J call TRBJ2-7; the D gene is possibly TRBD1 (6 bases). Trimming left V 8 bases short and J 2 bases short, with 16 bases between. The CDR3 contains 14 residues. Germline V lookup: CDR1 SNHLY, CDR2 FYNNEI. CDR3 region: CASEKTGHPYEQYF. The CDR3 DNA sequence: TGTGCCAGCGAGAAAACGGGACACCCCTACGAGCAGTACTTC.

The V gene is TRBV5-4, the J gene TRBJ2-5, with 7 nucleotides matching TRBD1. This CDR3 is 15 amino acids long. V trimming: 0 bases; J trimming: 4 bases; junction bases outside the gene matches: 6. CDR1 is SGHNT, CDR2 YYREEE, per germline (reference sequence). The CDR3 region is CASSLDPGGVETQYF. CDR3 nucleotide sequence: TGTGCCAGCAGCTTGGACCCAGGGGGTGTAGAGACCCAGTACTTC. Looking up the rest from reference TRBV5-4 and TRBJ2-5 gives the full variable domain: ETGVTQSPTHLIKTRGQQVTLRCSSQSGHNTVSWYQQALGQGPQFIFQYYREEENGRGNFPPRFSGLQFPNYSSELNVNALELDDSALYLCASSLDPGGVETQYFGPGTRLLVL.

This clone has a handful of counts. The CDR3 nucleotides are TGTGCCTGGACCGTGGCCCAAGGCTATGGCTACACCTTC. Protein sequence: CAWTVAQGYGYTF. This rearrangement joins TRBV30 to TRBJ1-2; D ambiguous. Germline assignment: CDR1 GTSNPN and CDR2 SVGIG (reference sequence). The CDR3 spans 13 residues. The V end was cut by 4 bases, the J end by 4 bases, with 13 bases between. The full variable domain, completed using reference TRBV30 and TRBJ1-2, is SQTIHQWPATLVQPVGSPLSLECTVEGTSNPNLYWYRQAAGRGLQLLFYSVGIGQISSEVPQNLSASRPQDRQFILSSKKLLLSDSGFYLCAWTVAQGYGYTFGSGTRLTVV.

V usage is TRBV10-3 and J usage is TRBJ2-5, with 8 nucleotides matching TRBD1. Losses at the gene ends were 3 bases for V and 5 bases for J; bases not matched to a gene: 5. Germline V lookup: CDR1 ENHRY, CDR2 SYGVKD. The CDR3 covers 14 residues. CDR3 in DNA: TGTGCCATCAGTGACAGGGGGCCGGGGGAGACCCAGTACTTC. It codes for CAISDRGPGETQYF.

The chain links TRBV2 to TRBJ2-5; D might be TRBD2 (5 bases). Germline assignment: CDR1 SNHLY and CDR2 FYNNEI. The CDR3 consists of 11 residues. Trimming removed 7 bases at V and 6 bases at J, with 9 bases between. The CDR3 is CASTGSQTQYF. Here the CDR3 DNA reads TGTGCCAGCACGGGATCCCAGACCCAGTACTTC.

This CDR3 is CATSESPNYGYTF. Here the CDR3 DNA reads TGTGCCACCTCCGAAAGCCCGAACTATGGCTACACCTTC. The chain couples TRBV6-5 to TRBJ1-2, with no clear D. The germline V and J ends were trimmed by 10 bases and 2 bases, with 14 bases remaining between them. The CDR3 runs 13 residues. CDR1 is MNHEY, CDR2 SVGAGI, per germline.